One sample yielded the 19 T cell receptor beta chains listed below, sequenced in a study of immune evolution from preneoplasia to lung adenocarcinoma. The table came from immunoSEQ multiplex PCR; TCRdb's copy has only in-frame clones and leaves some out. The data show about 21,000 clones, less than 80% seen once. The sample taken for sequencing was FFPE invasive lung adenocarcinoma tissue. The receptors originated from a person aged 60 to 70 with lung adenocarcinoma.

This clone was observed a single time. J is TRBJ2-7 and V is TRBV28, with D perhaps matching TRBD2 (6 bases). CDR1 and CDR2 from the germline V gene are MDHEN and SYDVKM. The CDR3 spans 15 residues. V was shortened by 2 bases and J by 1 base, with 12 bases between the two germline ends. CDR3 DNA: TGTGCCAGCAGTTTACCTCCCGGGACTTCCTACGAGCAGTACTTC. This sequence encodes CASSLPPGTSYEQYF.

The chain combines TRBV27 with TRBJ2-6, with D possibly matching TRBD1 (6 bases). The CDR3 is 17 residues long. V lost 5 bases and J lost 0, with 14 bases in between. The germline V gene has CDR1 MNHEY and CDR2 SMNVEV (reference sequence). CDR3 coding DNA: TGTGCCAGCAGTCCCAGGACAGACCCCTCTGGGGCCAACGTCCTGACTTTC. This sequence encodes CASSPRTDPSGANVLTF.

The chain employs TRBV6-6 and TRBJ2-3, with TRBD2 matching over 12 bases. Germline V gene sequence: CDR1 MNHNY, CDR2 SVGAGI (reference sequence). Trimming at V came to 0 bases and at J to 5 bases, leaving 0 bases not matched to a gene. The CDR3 is 15 residues long. This CDR3 is CASSYSTSGRDTQYF. The CDR3 DNA follows: TGTGCCAGCAGTTACTCGACTAGCGGGAGAGATACGCAGTATTTT.

The chain carries TRBV10-1 and TRBJ2-3; D remains ambiguous. This CDR3 has 15 residues. V was shortened by 6 bases and J by 2 bases, with 15 bases between the two germline ends. Germline V gene data show CDR1 as WNHNN and CDR2 as SYGVQD (reference sequence). CDR3 bases: TGCGCCAGCAGACCCTCCGCAAGCCCCACAGATACGCAGTATTTT. Its translation is CASRPSASPTDTQYF.

V is TRBV19 and J is TRBJ1-2; D might be TRBD1 (5 bases). V gave up 5 bases and J gave up 4 bases, with 17 bases separating them. The CDR3 runs to 15 residues. CDR1 is LNHDA, CDR2 SQIVND, per germline (reference sequence). The CDR3, as DNA: TGTGCCAGTAGTCTCCTTCTCCAGGGAATCTATGGCTACACCTTC. Its protein is CASSLLLQGIYGYTF. Complete variable domain (other parts from reference TRBV19 and TRBJ1-2): DGGITQSPKYLFRKEGQNVTLSCEQNLNHDAMYWYRQDPGQGLRLIYYSQIVNDFQKGDIAEGYSVSREKKESFPLTVTSAQKNPTAFYLCASSLLLQGIYGYTFGSGTRLTVV.

DNA of the CDR3: TGTGCCAGCAGGCGGACTAGCGGGTCATACGAGCAGTACTTC. Translation: CASRRTSGSYEQYF. This sequence joins TRBV28 and TRBJ2-7, with 11 bases fitting TRBD2. V was clipped by 6 bases and J by 4 bases; unmatched bases: 5. Germline-derived CDR1 and CDR2 are MDHEN and SYDVKM. The CDR3 sequence is 14 residues long.

The rearrangement joins TRBV30 to TRBJ1-1; 7 bases align to TRBD1. The CDR3 sequence is 13 residues long. V lost 0 bases, J lost 5 bases, and 3 bases stayed unmatched. Germline V gives CDR1 GTSNPN, CDR2 SVGIG (reference sequence). CDR3 sequence reads: CAWSVTGETEAFF. The CDR3 DNA follows: TGTGCCTGGAGTGTAACAGGGGAGACTGAAGCTTTCTTT.

In its sample, this clone was seen once. The chain couples TRBV18 to TRBJ2-4; tentatively, D is TRBD1 (6 bases). Looked up from germline, CDR1 is KGHSH and CDR2 is LQKENI. V shed 6 bases and J shed 7 bases, with 13 bases lying between them. This CDR3 contains 13 residues. The DNA for the CDR3 is TGTGCCAGCTCCCTCGACAGGAGCAACATTCAGTACTTC. Its translation is CASSLDRSNIQYF.

The V and J genes are TRBV5-1 and TRBJ2-7; D tentatively fits TRBD1 or TRBD2 (5 bases each). CDR3 length: 16 amino acids. V was pared by 0 bases and J by 0 bases, with 13 bases between. Per the germline V gene, CDR1 is SGHRS and CDR2 is YFSETQ. CDR3: CASSLAGTASSYEQYF. The CDR3 DNA is TGCGCCAGCAGCTTGGCCGGGACGGCGAGCTCCTACGAGCAGTACTTC.

This chain links TRBV19 with TRBJ1-1; possibly TRBD1 for D (6 bases). CDR3 length equals 17 residues. V shed 5 bases and J shed 1 base, with 20 bases lying between them. Germline V lookup: CDR1 LNHDA, CDR2 SQIVND (reference sequence). In DNA form, the CDR3 reads TGTGCCAGTAGTGCCCAGAGGTGGGGGGCCAGGAACACTGAAGCTTTCTTT. Residues: CASSAQRWGARNTEAFF.

This clone was observed a handful of times. This chain links TRBV7-2 with TRBJ2-3; D call uncertain. Trimming shortened V by 10 bases and J by 5 bases, and 13 bases separated the two germline ends. The germline V gene has CDR1 SGHTA and CDR2 FQGNSA. This CDR3 is 12 amino acids long. The CDR3 here is CATSRYIDTQYF. Here the CDR3 DNA reads TGTGCCACCAGTCGTTACATAGATACGCAGTATTTT.

The chain recombines TRBV27 with TRBJ2-7; 13 bases agree with TRBD2. The J segment lost 5 bases and the V segment lost 5 bases, leaving 3 bases of the junction unmatched. Looked up from germline, CDR1 is MNHEY and CDR2 is SMNVEV (reference sequence). The CDR3 is 14 amino acids. CDR3 loop: CASSRLAGGHEQYF. In DNA, the CDR3 is TGTGCCAGCAGTCGACTAGCGGGAGGCCACGAGCAGTACTTC.

In its sample, this clone was seen a few times. DNA for the CDR3: TGTGCCAGCAGCCACGGGACAGGGGGTGCTGGGAGCAATCAGCCCCAGCATTTT. This translates into CASSHGTGGAGSNQPQHF. This rearrangement joins TRBV11-2 to TRBJ1-5; 11 bases are a match to TRBD1. Unmatched junction bases numbered 10, after V lost 5 bases and J lost 1 base. Germline CDR1 is SGHAT and CDR2 is FQNNGV. The CDR3 runs to 18 residues.

The J gene is TRBJ2-1, the V gene TRBV19; 8 bases agree with TRBD2. The CDR3 loop spans 14 amino acids. V trimming: 10 bases; J trimming: 12 bases; junction bases outside the gene matches: 17. CDR1 is LNHDA and CDR2 is SQIVND in the germline V gene (reference sequence). For the CDR3, the DNA is TGTGCCACCCGCAGCGGGAGTGGGGTTAGTGTGCAGTTCTTC. Protein product: CATRSGSGVSVQFF.

V is TRBV4-2 and J is TRBJ2-2; TRBD2 aligns across 7 bases. The CDR3 consists of 16 residues. The J segment lost 5 bases and the V segment lost 0 bases, leaving 6 bases of the junction unmatched. Germline V gene lookup returns CDR1 LGHNA and CDR2 YNFKEQ. CDR3 nucleotide sequence: TGTGCCAGCAGCCAAGATTGGGGCGGGAGAACCGGGGAGCTGTTTTTT. Translating gives CASSQDWGGRTGELFF.

This clone came up a few times. V usage is TRBV5-1 and J usage is TRBJ2-1, with 8 bases lining up with TRBD2. This CDR3 spans 15 amino acids. Germline CDR1 and CDR2: SGHRS and YFSETQ. The V gene end was trimmed by 5 bases and the J gene end by 2 bases; junction bases not matched to a gene: 6. The CDR3 DNA sequence: TGCGCCAGCAGAGGGACTAGTGGAGCCTACAATGAGCAGTTCTTC. Encoded protein: CASRGTSGAYNEQFF.

This chain uses TRBV5-1 with TRBJ2-3; D assignment may be TRBD1 or TRBD2 (6 bases each). The CDR3 consists of 14 residues. The germline V and J ends were trimmed by 5 bases and 4 bases, with 14 bases remaining between them. Germline loops: CDR1 SGHRS, CDR2 YFSETQ. As DNA, the CDR3 is TGCGCCAGCAGAAAACAGGGAGGCGCAGATACGCAGTATTTT. Protein product: CASRKQGGADTQYF.

As to this clone: It may be a read error: a sequence one base away is much more abundant. This chain connects TRBV5-8 to TRBJ2-7; 7 bases fit TRBD1. CDR1 and CDR2 from the germline V gene are SGHTS and YDEGEE. Trimming cost V 4 bases and J 2 bases; bases outside gene matches: 6. This CDR3 is 14 amino acids long. The DNA of the CDR3 is TGTGCCAGCAGCCAAGGGACAGCCACCTACGAGCAGTACTTC. Translating it yields CASSQGTATYEQYF.

This rearrangement joins TRBV30 to TRBJ2-3; D is possibly TRBD2 (5 bases). From germline, CDR1 is GTSNPN and CDR2 SVGIG (reference sequence). The CDR3 length is 12 residues. V lost 5 bases, J lost 8 bases, and 14 bases lay in between. CDR3 residues: CAWARGPTTQYF. Written as DNA, the CDR3 is TGTGCCTGGGCCCGCGGGCCGACTACGCAGTATTTT.